This T cell receptor (beta chain) stems from a study of cytomegalovirus exposure and HLA in healthy donors. V was pared by 0 bases and J by 6 bases, with 12 bases between. This CDR3 is built from 14 residues. CDR1 is MGHRA and CDR2 is YSYEKL in the germline V gene. The PCR employed 60 Vbeta primers together with 13 Jbeta primers. Sequencing was performed with immunoSEQ multiplex PCR; in TCRdb, only in-frame clones are kept and a portion is missing. The table includes about 130,000 clones, approximately 85% detected once. This TCR derives from a male donor in good health and CMV-seropositive. The sequenced sample consisted of PBMCs. The J gene is TRBJ2-7, the V gene TRBV4-1, with D perhaps matching TRBD2 (5 bases). CDR3 DNA sequence: TGCGCCAGCAGCCAAGATGAGGGATCCGGCGAGCAGTACTTC. This translates into CASSQDEGSGEQYF.